This T cell receptor beta chain was recovered during a study of cytomegalovirus exposure and HLA in healthy donors. Study-wide findings and caveats: Most sequenced TCRs were rare (though some public TCRs occurred in many donors). In a later analysis, TCR beta V- and J-gene trimming showed a link to a missense DCLRE1C variant. TCR beta V segments were, for the most part, productive about 87% or about 30% of the time in an earlier analysis.

The study ran its PCR with 60 Vbeta and 13 Jbeta primers. The method was immunoSEQ multiplex PCR; TCRdb's version includes in-frame clones alone and lacks a portion of them. Among some 87,000 clones listed, 78% were seen once. This CDR3 spans 11 amino acids. Germline loops: CDR1 MNHNS, CDR2 SASEGT. The ends lost 10 bases at V and 7 bases at J; junction bases unmatched: 3. This clone was observed a few times. The target antigen is unknown. The receptor's source is a young man in good health and CMV-seropositive. The sample comprised PBMCs. This chain joins TRBV6-1 and TRBJ1-5; 8 bases line up with TRBD1. CDR3 nucleotides: TGTGCCACCGGGACAGGCCAGCCCCAGCATTTT. Encoded protein: CATGTGQPQHF.